This T cell receptor beta chain originates from a study of post-analysis software for immune sequencing data (dated by TCRdb to between 2014 and 2017). Regarding the research as a whole: The recorded disease courses included relapsing-remitting, secondary progressive and progressive-relapsing multiple sclerosis, and some patients had no subtype annotation. The multiple sclerosis patient repertoires were compared with ten to eleven previously published healthy control repertoires from donors aged roughly 6 to 25 years. A subset of samples was prepared in parallel using single-end sample barcoding, then pooled and co-amplified after Illumina adapter ligation.

To demonstrate the VDJtools post-analysis software, TCR beta repertoires were profiled from the peripheral blood of some 12 young patients with multiple sclerosis. Multiple sclerosis patients were children and adolescents aged about 6 to 15 years. Measured from the cysteine to the phenylalanine, the CDR3 is 15 residues long. Just CDR3 DNA is preserved here, 45 bases in frame from base 1. The germline V and J ends show losses of 4 bases and 4 bases respectively, and no gene match explains 5 bases of the junction. The germline V gene encodes CDR1 MGHDK and CDR2 SYGVNS. For this clonotype: Its antigen is currently not known. The record has no base qualities; no much larger clone is one base away.

Broader findings and caveats from the paper: Compared with controls, multiple sclerosis patients had significantly lower normalized Chao1 diversity, a finding suggesting substantial peripheral T-cell clonal expansion. A few TRBV segments, including TRBV5-6, TRBV5-1 and TRBV20-1, were significantly more frequent in patients than controls. Strong co-clustering of samples prepared in the same batch was shown by direct clustering with F measure, prompting a batch-effect correction. The control group was slightly older than the multiple sclerosis patient group.

Receptors were amplified or captured by PCR. Sequencing relied on an Illumina HiSeq 2500. To reduce PCR and sequencing biases, unique molecular identifiers were built into the TCR beta cDNA libraries. Some 500,000 cDNA molecules were obtained per 1 to 10 million input T cells, so each molecule approximated one T cell. The patient libraries were prepared and sequenced with the same protocol used for the earlier healthy control dataset. Samples belonging to the same batch were prepared together, multiplexed and sequenced on a shared HiSeq lane. As for the original processing: Raw barcoded reads were processed with MIGEC, discarding single-read molecular identifier groups before consensus assembly and CDR3 extraction. VDJtools was used for post-analysis of the clonotype tables, and diversity was normalized by down-sampling every dataset to the size of the smallest sample. To correct batch-related cross-sample contamination, repertoire overlap clustering matched CDR3 amino acid sequences but not nucleotide sequences. TCRdb applied fastp at Q25 and MiXCR to the public reads, then kept only in-frame beta chains. Rows matching on CDR3 protein sequence are summarized as one entry with the most common DNA and genes. The V and J calls shown here were made by TCRdb, not taken from the authors' results. The sample yields hundreds of thousands of distinct CDR3 sequences; over 45% were counted once. Roughly 12% of the sample is held by the ten biggest clonotypes.

The TCR was taken from a girl aged 2 to 10 with multiple sclerosis. Recombination joined TRBV25-1 with TRBJ2-3; a stretch of 10 junction bases matches TRBD2. Sample: blood. This receptor has the CDR3 CASSVTSGMPDTQYF. At the DNA level, the sequence is TGTGCCAGCAGTGTCACTAGCGGGATGCCAGATACGCAGTATTTT. Where the CDR3 stops, the reference TRBV25-1 and TRBJ2-3 genes take over; the full variable domain is EADIYQTPRYLVIGTGKKITLECSQTMGHDKMYWYQQDPGMELHLIHYSYGVNSTEKGDLSSESTVSRIRTEHFPLTLESARPSHTSQYLCASSVTSGMPDTQYFGPGTRLTVL.